A single sample gave rise to the 5 T cell receptor beta chains below, sequenced in a study of identical twins (dated by TCRdb to about 2016). Library preparation used 5' RACE. The run used an Illumina HiSeq 2000. TCRdb handled the public reads itself, with Q25 trimming in fastp and clone calling in MiXCR, and kept productive beta chains. Every entry covers one CDR3 protein and lists the most common genes and DNA from its rows. This sample is represented by roughly 710,000 distinct CDR3 sequences; roughly 6.2% of them were singletons. The top ten clonotypes cover 1.5% to 2% of the sample. Material: naive T cells sorted from blood. Per the publication, the cell subset or site label means: cells isolated with a human naive T-cell isolation kit. The receptors derive from a young man in good health.

This clonotype was seen many times. This chain joins TRBV11-1 and TRBJ2-3; TRBD2 matches 12 bases. J was trimmed by 2 bases and V by 5 bases; bases with no gene match: 5. The CDR3 contains 16 residues. Germline CDR1 SGHAT, CDR2 FQDESV (reference sequence). CDR3 sequence reads: CASSILAGGSTDTQYF. CDR3 bases: TGTGCCAGCAGCATCCTAGCGGGAGGGTCCACAGATACGCAGTATTTT.

This clonotype appeared many times. The CDR3 spells CSVSLPGVSYNEQFF. The CDR3 nucleotides read TGCAGCGTTAGCTTGCCCGGGGTCTCCTACAATGAGCAGTTCTTC. V usage is TRBV29-1 and J usage is TRBJ2-1; D is perhaps TRBD2 (5 bases). Germline loops: CDR1 SQVTM, CDR2 ANQGSEA. Between the trimmed V and J ends, which lost 5 bases and 0 bases, there was a span of 14 bases. The CDR3 extends over 15 amino acids.

This clonotype was detected ten times or more. The CDR3 nucleotides read TGCAGCGTGCACGACCCCAGGGACGGCTACACCTTC. This gives the protein CSVHDPRDGYTF. The J gene is TRBJ1-2, the V gene TRBV29-1, with D maybe TRBD1 (5 bases). CDR1 and CDR2 (germline): SQVTM, ANQGSEA. CDR3 length: 12 amino acids. The V end was cut by 6 bases, the J end by 8 bases, with 16 bases between.

V usage is TRBV6-1 and J usage is TRBJ1-2; 8 bases agree with TRBD1. CDR1 MNHNS and CDR2 SASEGT come from the germline V gene. Trimming took 6 bases from V and 0 from J; bases not matched to a gene: 9. The CDR3 loop spans 16 amino acids. The CDR3 sequence is CASRPGGQAANYGYTF. CDR3 DNA: TGTGCCAGCAGGCCGGGGGGACAGGCAGCTAACTATGGCTACACCTTC.

V gene TRBV25-1 combines with J gene TRBJ1-1; tentatively, D is TRBD1 (6 bases). The germline V gene encodes CDR1 MGHDK and CDR2 SYGVNS. CDR3 size: 13 residues. V shed 4 bases and J shed 4 bases, with 10 bases lying between them. In nucleotides, the CDR3 is TGTGCCAGCAGTGCTCGGGGGGCCACTGAAGCTTTCTTT. Translation: CASSARGATEAFF.